This TCR beta chain was profiled in a study of technical replicates of blood from a handful of donors. Unmatched junction bases numbered 8, after V lost 6 bases and J lost 2 bases. This CDR3 spans 15 amino acids. Per the germline V gene, CDR1 is LNHDA and CDR2 is SQIVND (reference sequence). TCRdb keeps only in-frame clones here, not all; method: immunoSEQ multiplex PCR. The repertoire holds around 84,000 clones, with roughly 98% as singletons. The source of this sequence is a human donor in good health. Sequencing input: T cells isolated from PBMCs. The V and J genes are TRBV19 and TRBJ2-3; TRBD2 matches 7 bases. The CDR3 DNA follows: TGTGCCAGTAGCCCCCGTGCGGGGGACACAGATACGCAGTATTTT. This codes for CASSPRAGDTDTQYF.